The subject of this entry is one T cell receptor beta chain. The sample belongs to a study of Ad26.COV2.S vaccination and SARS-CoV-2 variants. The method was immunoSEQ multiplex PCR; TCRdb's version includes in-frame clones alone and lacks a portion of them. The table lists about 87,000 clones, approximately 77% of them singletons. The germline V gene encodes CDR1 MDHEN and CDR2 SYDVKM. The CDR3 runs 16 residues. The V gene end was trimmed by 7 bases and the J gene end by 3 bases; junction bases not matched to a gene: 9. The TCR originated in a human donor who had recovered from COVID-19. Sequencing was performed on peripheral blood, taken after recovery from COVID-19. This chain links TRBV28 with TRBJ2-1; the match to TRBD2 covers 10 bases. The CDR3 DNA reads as TGTGCCAGCATCGGGAGCGGGAGGGCCCTCTACAATGAGCAGTTCTTC. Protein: CASIGSGRALYNEQFF.